This T cell receptor (beta chain) was retrieved from a study of post-analysis software for immune sequencing data. Study details: Relapsing-remitting, secondary progressive and progressive-relapsing courses of multiple sclerosis were included. Study-level results: Among 5 or 6 TRBV segments more frequent in patients than controls were TRBV5-6, TRBV5-1 and TRBV20-1. By F measure, samples from a shared preparation batch strongly co-clustered.

In the case of this clonotype: The antigen is undetermined. Relative to the germline gene, one junction end is altered; a read error may explain this.

cDNA libraries of TCR beta carried unique molecular identifiers. Roughly 500,000 cDNA molecules were obtained from 1 to 10 million T cells. TCRdb recomputed calls from the PCR reads with MiXCR, one row per CDR3 protein. The table includes over 300,000 distinct CDR3 sequences, about a third detected once. CDR3 length: 17 amino acids. Germline V gives CDR1 LGHNA, CDR2 YSLEER. The sequencing input was blood. V usage is TRBV4-3 and J usage is TRBJ2-3; weak D call: TRBD2 (6 bases). This receptor was obtained from a girl aged 5 to 17 with multiple sclerosis. CDR3 region: CAGSQARGKGRADTQYF. CDR3 DNA: TGCGCCGGCAGCCAAGCTCGGGGGAAGGGGAGAGCAGATACGCAGTATTTT.